This T cell receptor beta chain is drawn from a study of cytomegalovirus exposure and HLA in healthy donors. Study-wide results and limits: 150 or so TCR beta chains were listed as cytomegalovirus-associated.

To note about this clone: The antigen remains undetermined.

V trimming: 1 base; J trimming: 0 bases; junction bases outside the gene matches: 9. This CDR3 has 18 residues. Per the germline V gene, CDR1 is SGHDN and CDR2 is FVKESK. Assay used: immunoSEQ multiplex PCR; TCRdb lists only in-frame clones, some missing. This sample yields 82,000 or so clones, of which 85% to 95% are seen a single time; roughly 0.75% belongs to the top ten. The TCR was taken from a woman between 18 and 29 years old in good health and CMV-seronegative. The sample taken for sequencing was PBMCs. The V gene is TRBV14, the J gene TRBJ2-3; TRBD2 aligns across 8 bases. The CDR3 bases are TGTGCCAGCAGCCAAGTGAGACTAGCGACCGCTAGCACAGATACGCAGTATTTT. It codes for CASSQVRLATASTDTQYF.